This T cell receptor beta chain was captured in a study of chemoradiotherapy in HPV16-positive cancers. Study information: Candidate HPV-specific clones and shared TCR motifs came from a couple of HPV16-positive patients.

This clone was seen just once. This CDR3 region has 12 residues. V was trimmed by 1 base and J by 1 base, leaving 2 bases between them. Germline assignment: CDR1 SGHDN and CDR2 FVKESK. The data were produced by immunoSEQ multiplex PCR, yet TCRdb's version contains in-frame clones alone and is incomplete. Of a few thousand clones listed, 70% to 90% were seen once; the top ten hold around 2.4%. This sample comprised tumor tissue, obtained from a patient who underwent chemoradiotherapy. The TCR was taken from a human donor with HPV-associated anogenital cancer. The chain is built from TRBV14 and TRBJ2-7; D unclear. The CDR3 protein is CASSQVSYEQYF. For the CDR3, the DNA is TGTGCCAGCAGCCAAGTGTCCTACGAGCAGTACTTC.